This T cell receptor beta chain came from a study of response to subunit inactivated influenza vaccine. Regarding the study as a whole: Every seasonal influenza vaccination brings in few new T cells, the authors suggested.

TCRdb analysed the RT-PCR reads with MiXCR anew, one entry per CDR3 protein. This table has 600,000 to 700,000 distinct CDR3 sequences, about 15% appearing once. The CDR3 contains 16 residues. Looked up from germline, CDR1 is DFQATT and CDR2 is SNEGSKA (reference sequence). Deletions cut 0 bases from V and 3 bases from J, with 15 bases between. Points on this clonotype: The antigen remains undetermined.

Sequencing was performed on PBMCs from blood, taken about 14 days before vaccination. This TCR derives from a man over 45 who received an inactivated influenza vaccine. This chain uses TRBV20-1 with TRBJ1-5, with no clear D. Here the CDR3 DNA reads TGCAGTGCTAGAGATCCGGGGATATGGAACAATCAGCCCCAGCATTTT. Residues: CSARDPGIWNNQPQHF.